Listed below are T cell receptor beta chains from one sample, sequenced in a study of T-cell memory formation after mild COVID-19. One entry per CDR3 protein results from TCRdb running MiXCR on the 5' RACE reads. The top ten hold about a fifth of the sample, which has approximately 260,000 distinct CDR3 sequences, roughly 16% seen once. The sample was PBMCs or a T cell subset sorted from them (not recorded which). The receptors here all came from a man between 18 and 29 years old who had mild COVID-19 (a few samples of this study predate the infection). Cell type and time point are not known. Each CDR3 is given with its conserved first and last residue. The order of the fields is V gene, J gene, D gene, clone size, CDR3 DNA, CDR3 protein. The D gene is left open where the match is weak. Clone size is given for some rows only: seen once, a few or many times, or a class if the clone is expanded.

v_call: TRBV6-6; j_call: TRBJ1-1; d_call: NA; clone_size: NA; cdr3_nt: TGTGCCAGCAGTTACCCATTGACTGGGATGAACACTGAAGCTTTCTTT; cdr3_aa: CASSYPLTGMNTEAFF
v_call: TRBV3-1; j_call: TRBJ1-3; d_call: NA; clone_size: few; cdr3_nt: TGTGCCAGCAGCCCCGGACTCTCAGGAAACACCATATATTTT; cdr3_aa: CASSPGLSGNTIYF
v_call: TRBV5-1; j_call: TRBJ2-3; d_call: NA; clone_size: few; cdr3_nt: TGCGCCAGCAGACAACAGCCGGGAGTTAGCACAGATACGCAGTATTTT; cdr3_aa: CASRQQPGVSTDTQYF
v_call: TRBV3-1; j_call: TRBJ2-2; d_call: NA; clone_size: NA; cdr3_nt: TGTGCCAGCAGCCAGGGGGTCCCGAACACCGGGGAGCTGTTTTTT; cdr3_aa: CASSQGVPNTGELFF
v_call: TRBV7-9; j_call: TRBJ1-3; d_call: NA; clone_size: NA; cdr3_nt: TGTGCCAGCAGCGAGCGGGGTTCTGGAAACACCATATATTTT; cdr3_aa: CASSERGSGNTIYF
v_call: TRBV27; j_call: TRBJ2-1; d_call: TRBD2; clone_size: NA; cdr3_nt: TGTGCCAGCAGTTTACTCGCGGGGGGGCGGAGAAACAATGAGCAGTTCTTC; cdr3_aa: CASSLLAGGRRNNEQFF
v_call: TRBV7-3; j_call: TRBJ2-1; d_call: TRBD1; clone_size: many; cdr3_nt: TGTGCCAGCAGCCGCCCCGGGACAGGGATGAGTGAGCAGTTCTTC; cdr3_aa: CASSRPGTGMSEQFF
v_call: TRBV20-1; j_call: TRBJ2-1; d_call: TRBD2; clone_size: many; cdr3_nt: TGCAGTGCTACAGCGGGGAGCTCCTACAATGAGCAGTTCTTC; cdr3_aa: CSATAGSSYNEQFF
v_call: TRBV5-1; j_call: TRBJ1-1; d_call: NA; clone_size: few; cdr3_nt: TGCGCCAGCAGCTTGGACGGAATGGGTGACACTGAAGCTTTCTTT; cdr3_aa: CASSLDGMGDTEAFF
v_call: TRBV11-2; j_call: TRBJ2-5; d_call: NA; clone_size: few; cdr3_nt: TGTGCCAGCAGAAGGATTCAGACAGACCAAGAGACCCAGTACTTC; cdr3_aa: CASRRIQTDQETQYF